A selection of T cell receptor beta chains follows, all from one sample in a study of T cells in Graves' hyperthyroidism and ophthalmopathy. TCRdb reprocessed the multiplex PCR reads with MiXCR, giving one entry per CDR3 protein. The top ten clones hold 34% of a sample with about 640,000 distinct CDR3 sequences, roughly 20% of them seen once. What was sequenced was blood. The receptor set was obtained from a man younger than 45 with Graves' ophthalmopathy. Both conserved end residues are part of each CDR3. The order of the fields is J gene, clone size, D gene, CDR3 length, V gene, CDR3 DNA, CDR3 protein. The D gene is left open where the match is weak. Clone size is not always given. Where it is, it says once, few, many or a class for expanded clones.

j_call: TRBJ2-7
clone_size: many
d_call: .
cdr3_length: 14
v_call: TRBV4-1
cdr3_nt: TGCGCCAGCAGCCAAGATAAAGTTTCCTACGAGCAGTACTTC
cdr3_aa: CASSQDKVSYEQYF

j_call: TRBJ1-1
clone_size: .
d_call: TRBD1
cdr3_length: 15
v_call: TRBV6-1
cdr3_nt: TGTGCCAGCAGCCAAGGGGGGACAGGGAACACTGAAGCTTTCTTT
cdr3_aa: CASSQGGTGNTEAFF

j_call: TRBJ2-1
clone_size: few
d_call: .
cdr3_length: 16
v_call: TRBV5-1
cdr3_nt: TGCGCCAGCGCAGGGCCTAGCGCCAAAACCTACAATGAGCAGTTCTTC
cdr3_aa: CASAGPSAKTYNEQFF

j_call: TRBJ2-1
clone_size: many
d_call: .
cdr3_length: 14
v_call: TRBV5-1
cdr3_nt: TGCGCCAGCAGGCAGGGAAGCTCCTACAATGAGCAGTTCTTC
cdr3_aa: CASRQGSSYNEQFF

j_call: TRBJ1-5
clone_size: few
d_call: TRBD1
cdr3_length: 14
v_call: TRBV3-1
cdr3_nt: TGTGCCAGCAGCCGCTCGACAGGGTATCAGCCCCAGCATTTT
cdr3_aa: CASSRSTGYQPQHF

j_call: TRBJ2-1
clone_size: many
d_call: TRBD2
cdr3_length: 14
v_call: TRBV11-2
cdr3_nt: TGTGCCAGCAGCGCGGGAGGGCCCAGGAATGAGCAGTTCTTC
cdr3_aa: CASSAGGPRNEQFF

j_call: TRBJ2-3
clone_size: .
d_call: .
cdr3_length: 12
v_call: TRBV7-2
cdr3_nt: TGTGCCAGCGGGGTCAGCACAGATACGCAGTATTTT
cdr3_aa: CASGVSTDTQYF

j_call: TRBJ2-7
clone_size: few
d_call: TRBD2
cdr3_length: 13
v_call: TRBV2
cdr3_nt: TGTGCCAGCAGTAGACTAGCGGGAAATGAGCAGTACTTC
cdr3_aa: CASSRLAGNEQYF

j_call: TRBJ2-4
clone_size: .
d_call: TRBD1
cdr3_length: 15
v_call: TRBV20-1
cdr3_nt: TGCAGTGCTAGAGATCCTCGACAGGGGGCTGGCATTCAGTACTTC
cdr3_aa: CSARDPRQGAGIQYF

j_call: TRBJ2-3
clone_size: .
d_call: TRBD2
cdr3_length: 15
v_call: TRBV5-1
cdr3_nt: TGCGCCAGCAAGAGACTAGCGGCTCACACAGATAGGCAGTATTTT
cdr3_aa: CASKRLAAHTDRQYF

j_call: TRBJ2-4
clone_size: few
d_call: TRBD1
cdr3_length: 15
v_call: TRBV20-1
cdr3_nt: TGCAGTGCTAGCACTGGACAGGGTAATGTAAACATTCAGTACTTC
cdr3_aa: CSASTGQGNVNIQYF

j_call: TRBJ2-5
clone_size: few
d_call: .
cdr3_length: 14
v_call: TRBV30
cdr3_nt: TGTGCCTGGAGTGTTTATGCGGTCGGAGAGACCCAGTACTTC
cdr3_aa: CAWSVYAVGETQYF

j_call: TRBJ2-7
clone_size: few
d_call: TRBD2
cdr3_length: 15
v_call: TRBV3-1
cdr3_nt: TGTGCCAGCAGCCCTCGGACTAGCGCTGCCTACGAGCAGTACTTC
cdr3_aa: CASSPRTSAAYEQYF

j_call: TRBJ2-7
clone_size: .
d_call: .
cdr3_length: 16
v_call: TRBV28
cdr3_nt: TGTGCCAGCAGTTCCACCGGGACAAATATAGCCTACGAGCAGTACTTC
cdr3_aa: CASSSTGTNIAYEQYF

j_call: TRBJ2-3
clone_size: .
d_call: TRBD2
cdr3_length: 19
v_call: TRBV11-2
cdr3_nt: TGTGCCAGCAGCCAGCGTGTAGGCGGGACTAGCGGGAGCAGTGATACGCAGTATTTT
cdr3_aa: CASSQRVGGTSGSSDTQYF

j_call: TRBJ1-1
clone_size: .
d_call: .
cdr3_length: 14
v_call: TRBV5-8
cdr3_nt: TGTGCCAGCAGCTTGGAGAGGGGGGACACTGAAGCTTTCTTT
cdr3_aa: CASSLERGDTEAFF

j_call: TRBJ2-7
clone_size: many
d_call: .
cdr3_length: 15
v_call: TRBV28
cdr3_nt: TGTGCCAGCAGTTCGGGGGGCAGGGACGCCTACGAGCAGTACTTC
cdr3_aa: CASSSGGRDAYEQYF

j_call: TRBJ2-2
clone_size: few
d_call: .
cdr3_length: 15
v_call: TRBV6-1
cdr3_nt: TGTGCCAGCAGTGATTTATTGGGTAACACCGGGGAGCTGTTTTTT
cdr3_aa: CASSDLLGNTGELFF

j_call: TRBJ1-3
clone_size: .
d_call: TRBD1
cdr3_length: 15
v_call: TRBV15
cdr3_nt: TGTGCCACCAGCATCGGACAGGCTTCTGGAAACACCATATATTTT
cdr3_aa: CATSIGQASGNTIYF

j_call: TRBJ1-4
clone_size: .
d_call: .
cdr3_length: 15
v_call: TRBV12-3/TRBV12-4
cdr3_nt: TGTGCCAGCAGACAGACAGGAGGTGGTTCTGAAAAACTGTTTTTT
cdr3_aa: CASRQTGGGSEKLFF

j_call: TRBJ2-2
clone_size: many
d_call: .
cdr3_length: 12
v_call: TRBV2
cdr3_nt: TGTGCCAGCAGTAAGGACACCGGGGAGCTGTTTTTT
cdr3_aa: CASSKDTGELFF

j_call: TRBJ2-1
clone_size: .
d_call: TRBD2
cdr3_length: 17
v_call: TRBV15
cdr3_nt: TGTGCCACCAGCAGAGATCGTACGGGAGGACCCTACAATGAGCAGTTCTTC
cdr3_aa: CATSRDRTGGPYNEQFF